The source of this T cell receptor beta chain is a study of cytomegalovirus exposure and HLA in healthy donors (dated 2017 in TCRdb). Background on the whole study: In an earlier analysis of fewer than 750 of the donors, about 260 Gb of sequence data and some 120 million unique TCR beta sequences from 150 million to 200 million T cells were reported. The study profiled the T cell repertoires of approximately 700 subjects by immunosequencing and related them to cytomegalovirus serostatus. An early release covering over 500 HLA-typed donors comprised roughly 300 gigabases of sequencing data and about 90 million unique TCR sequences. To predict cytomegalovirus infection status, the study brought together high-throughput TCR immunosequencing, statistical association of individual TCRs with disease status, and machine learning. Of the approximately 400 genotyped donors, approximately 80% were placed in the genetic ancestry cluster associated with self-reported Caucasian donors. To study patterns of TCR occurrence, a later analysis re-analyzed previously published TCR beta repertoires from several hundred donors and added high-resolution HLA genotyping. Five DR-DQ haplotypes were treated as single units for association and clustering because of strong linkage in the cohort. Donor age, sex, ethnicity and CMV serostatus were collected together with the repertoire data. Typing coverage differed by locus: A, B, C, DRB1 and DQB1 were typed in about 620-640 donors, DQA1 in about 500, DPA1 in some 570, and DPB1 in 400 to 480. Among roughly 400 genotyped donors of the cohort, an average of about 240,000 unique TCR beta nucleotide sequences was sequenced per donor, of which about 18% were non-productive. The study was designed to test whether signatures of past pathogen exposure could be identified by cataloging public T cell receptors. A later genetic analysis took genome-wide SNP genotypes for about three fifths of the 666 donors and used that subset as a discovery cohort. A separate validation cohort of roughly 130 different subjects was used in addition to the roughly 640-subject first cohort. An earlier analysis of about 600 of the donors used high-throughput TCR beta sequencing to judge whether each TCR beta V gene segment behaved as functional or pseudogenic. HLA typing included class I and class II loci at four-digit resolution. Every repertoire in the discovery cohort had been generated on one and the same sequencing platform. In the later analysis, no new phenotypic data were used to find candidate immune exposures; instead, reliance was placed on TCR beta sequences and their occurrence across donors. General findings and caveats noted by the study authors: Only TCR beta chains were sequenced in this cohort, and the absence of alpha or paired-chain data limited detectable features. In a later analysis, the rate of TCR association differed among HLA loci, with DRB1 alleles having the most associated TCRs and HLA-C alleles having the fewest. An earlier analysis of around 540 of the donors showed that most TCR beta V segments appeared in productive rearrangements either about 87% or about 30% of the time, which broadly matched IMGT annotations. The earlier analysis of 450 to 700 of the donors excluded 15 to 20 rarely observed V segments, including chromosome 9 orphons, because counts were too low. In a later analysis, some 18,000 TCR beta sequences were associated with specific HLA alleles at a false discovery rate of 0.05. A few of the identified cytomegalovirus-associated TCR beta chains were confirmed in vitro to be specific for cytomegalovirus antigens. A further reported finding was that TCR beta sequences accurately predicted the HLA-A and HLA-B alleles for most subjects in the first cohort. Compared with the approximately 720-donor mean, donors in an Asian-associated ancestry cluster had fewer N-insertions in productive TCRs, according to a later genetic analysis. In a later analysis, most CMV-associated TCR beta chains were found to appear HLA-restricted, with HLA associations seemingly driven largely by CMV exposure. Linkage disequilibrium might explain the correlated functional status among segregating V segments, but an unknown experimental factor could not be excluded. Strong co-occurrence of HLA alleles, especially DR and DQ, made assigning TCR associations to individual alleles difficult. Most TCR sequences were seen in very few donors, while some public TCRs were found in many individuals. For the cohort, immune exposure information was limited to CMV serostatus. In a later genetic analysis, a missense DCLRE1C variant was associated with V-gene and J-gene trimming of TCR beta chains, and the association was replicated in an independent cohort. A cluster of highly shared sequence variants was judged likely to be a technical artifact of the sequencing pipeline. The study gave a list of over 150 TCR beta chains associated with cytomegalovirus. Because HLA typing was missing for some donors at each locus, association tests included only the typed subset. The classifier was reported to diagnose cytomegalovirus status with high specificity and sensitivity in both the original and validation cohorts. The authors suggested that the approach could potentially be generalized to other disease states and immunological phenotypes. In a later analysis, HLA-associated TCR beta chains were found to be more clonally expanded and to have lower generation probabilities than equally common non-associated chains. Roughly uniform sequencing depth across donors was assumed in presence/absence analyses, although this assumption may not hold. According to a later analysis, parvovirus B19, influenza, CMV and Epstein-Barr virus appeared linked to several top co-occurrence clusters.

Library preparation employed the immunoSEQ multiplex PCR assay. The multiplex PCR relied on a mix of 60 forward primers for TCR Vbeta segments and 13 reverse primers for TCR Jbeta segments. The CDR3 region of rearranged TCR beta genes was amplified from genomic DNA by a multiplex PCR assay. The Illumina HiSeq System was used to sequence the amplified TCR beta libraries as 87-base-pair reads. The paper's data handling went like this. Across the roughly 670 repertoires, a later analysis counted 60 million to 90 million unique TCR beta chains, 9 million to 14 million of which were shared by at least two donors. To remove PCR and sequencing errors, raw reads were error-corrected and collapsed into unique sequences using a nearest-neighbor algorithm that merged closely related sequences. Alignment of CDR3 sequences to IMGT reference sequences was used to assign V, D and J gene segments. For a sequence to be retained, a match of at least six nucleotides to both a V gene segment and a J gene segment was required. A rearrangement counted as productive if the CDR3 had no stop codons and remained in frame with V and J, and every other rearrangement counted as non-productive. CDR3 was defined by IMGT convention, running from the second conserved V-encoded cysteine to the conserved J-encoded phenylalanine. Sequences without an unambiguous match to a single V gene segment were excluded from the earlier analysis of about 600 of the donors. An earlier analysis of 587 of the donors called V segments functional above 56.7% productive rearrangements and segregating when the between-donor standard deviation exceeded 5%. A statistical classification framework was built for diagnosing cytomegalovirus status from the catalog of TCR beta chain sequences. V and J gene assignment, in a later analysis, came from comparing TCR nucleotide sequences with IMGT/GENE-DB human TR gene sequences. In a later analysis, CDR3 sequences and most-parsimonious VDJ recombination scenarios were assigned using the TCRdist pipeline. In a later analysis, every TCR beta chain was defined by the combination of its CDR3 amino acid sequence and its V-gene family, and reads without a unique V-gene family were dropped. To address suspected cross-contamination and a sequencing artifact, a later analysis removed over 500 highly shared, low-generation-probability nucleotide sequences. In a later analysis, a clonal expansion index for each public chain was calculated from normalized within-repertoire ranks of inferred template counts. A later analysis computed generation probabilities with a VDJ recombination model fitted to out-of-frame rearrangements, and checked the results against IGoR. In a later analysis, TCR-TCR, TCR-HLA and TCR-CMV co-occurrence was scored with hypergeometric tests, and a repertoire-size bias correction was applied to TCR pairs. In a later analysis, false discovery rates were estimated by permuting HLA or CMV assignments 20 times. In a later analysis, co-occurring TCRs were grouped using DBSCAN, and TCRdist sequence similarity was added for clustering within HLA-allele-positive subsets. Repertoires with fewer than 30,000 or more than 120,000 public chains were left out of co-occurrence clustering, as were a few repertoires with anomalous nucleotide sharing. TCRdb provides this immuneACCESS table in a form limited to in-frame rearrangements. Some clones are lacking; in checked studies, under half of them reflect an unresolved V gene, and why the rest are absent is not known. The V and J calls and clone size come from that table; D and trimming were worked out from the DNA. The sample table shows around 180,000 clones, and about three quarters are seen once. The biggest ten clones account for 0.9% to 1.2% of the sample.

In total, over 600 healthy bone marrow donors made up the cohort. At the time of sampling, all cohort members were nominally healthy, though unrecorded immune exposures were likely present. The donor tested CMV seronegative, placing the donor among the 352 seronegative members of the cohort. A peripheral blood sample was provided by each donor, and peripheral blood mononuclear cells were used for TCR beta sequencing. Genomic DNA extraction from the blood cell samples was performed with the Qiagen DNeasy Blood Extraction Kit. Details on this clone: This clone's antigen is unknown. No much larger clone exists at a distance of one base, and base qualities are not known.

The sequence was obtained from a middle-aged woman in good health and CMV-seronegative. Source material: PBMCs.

The CDR3: CASSFRSGGYQPQHF. The DNA sequence reads TGTGCCAGTAGTTTTCGATCAGGGGGTTATCAGCCCCAGCATTTT. This chain joins TRBV19 to TRBJ1-5, and TRBD1 aligns with 7 junction nucleotides. The CDR3, from cysteine to phenylalanine, totals 15 residues. Only CDR3 DNA remains: 45 bases, in frame from the first base. CDR1 and CDR2 (LNHDA, SQIVND) derive from the germline V gene (reference sequence). V lost 5 bases and J lost 5 bases, and the count of bases not matched to a germline gene is 9.